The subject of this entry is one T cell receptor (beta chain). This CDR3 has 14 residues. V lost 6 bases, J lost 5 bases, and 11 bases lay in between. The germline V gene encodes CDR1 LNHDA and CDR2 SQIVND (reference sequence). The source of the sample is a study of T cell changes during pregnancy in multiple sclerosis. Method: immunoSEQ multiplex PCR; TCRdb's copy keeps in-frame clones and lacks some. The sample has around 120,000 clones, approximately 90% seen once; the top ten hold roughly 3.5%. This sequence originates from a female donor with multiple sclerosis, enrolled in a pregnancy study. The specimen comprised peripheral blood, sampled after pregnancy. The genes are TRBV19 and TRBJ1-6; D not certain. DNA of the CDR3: TGTGCCAGTAGCTTACAGTATAATAATTCACCCCTCCACTTT. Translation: CASSLQYNNSPLHF.